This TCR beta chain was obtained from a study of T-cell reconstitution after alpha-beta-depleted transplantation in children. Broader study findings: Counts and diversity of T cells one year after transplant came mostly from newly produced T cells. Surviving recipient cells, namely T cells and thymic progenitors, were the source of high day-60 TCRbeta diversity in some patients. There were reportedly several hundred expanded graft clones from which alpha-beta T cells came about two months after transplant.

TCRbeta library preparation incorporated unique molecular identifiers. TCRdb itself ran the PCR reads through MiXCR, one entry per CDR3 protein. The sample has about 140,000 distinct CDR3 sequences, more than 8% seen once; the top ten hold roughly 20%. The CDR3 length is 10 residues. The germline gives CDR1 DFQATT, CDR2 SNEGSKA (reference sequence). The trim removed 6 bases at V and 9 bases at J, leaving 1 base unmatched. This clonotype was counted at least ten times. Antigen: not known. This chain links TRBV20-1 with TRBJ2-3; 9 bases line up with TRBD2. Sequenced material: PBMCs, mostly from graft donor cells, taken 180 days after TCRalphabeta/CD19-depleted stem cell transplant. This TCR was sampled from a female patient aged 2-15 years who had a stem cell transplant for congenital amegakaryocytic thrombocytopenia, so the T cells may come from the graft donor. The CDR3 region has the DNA TGCAGTGCAAGCGGGAGGACGCAGTATTTT. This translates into CSASGRTQYF.